A selection of T cell receptor beta chains follows, all from one sample in a study of blood T cell repertoires in COVID-19. Using immunoSEQ multiplex PCR, the repertoire was profiled, and TCRdb retains in-frame clones only, with some absent. The top ten hold around 15% of the sample, which has about 180,000 clones, 80% seen once. Sequenced: PBMCs or T cells enriched from blood (not recorded which). The receptor set was obtained from a man between 60 and 75 years old who had been exposed to COVID-19. CDR3s include the opening cysteine and the closing phenylalanine or tryptophan. The D gene is left open where the match is weak. Expanded clones are given a class, and other clones once, few, many or no size at all.

J gene: TRBJ1-2; clone size: .; D gene: TRBD1; V gene: TRBV6-5; CDR3 DNA: TGTGCCAGCAGTTACACAGGGGTTGGGTATGGCTACACCTTC; CDR3 protein: CASSYTGVGYGYTF
J gene: TRBJ2-1; clone size: .; D gene: TRBD2; V gene: TRBV19; CDR3 DNA: TGTGCCAGTAGTCTCACTAGCGGGACTAGTGAGCAGTTCTTC; CDR3 protein: CASSLTSGTSEQFF
J gene: TRBJ2-3; clone size: .; D gene: .; V gene: TRBV2; CDR3 DNA: TGTGCCAGCCACCAAAGGGGGGGATGGTTAGCAGATACGCAGTATTTT; CDR3 protein: CASHQRGGWLADTQYF
J gene: TRBJ2-2; clone size: .; D gene: TRBD2; V gene: TRBV19; CDR3 DNA: TGTGCCAGTAGTCGGCGGGAGTTCGACGGGGAGCTGTTTTTT; CDR3 protein: CASSRREFDGELFF
J gene: TRBJ2-1; clone size: .; D gene: TRBD1; V gene: TRBV5-8; CDR3 DNA: TGTGCCAGCAGCTTCGGGACAGGGGGCGATGAGCAGTTCTTC; CDR3 protein: CASSFGTGGDEQFF
J gene: TRBJ1-1; clone size: .; D gene: TRBD1; V gene: TRBV27; CDR3 DNA: TGTGCCAGCAGTTCGACAGGGCGAGGCACTGAAGCTTTCTTT; CDR3 protein: CASSSTGRGTEAFF
J gene: TRBJ2-1; clone size: once; D gene: TRBD2; V gene: TRBV6-6; CDR3 DNA: TGTGCCAGCAGTCCTCCGGGACTAGCGGTCTCCTACAATGAGCAGTTCTTC; CDR3 protein: CASSPPGLAVSYNEQFF
J gene: TRBJ2-5; clone size: .; D gene: TRBD2; V gene: TRBV15; CDR3 DNA: TGTGCCACCAGCGAGCGTTTAGCGGGAGGGCAAGAGACCCAGTACTTC; CDR3 protein: CATSERLAGGQETQYF
J gene: TRBJ2-3; clone size: .; D gene: TRBD2; V gene: TRBV19; CDR3 DNA: TGTGCCAGTAGTATAGCTCCTAGCGGGAGCCCTTCAGATACGCAGTATTTT; CDR3 protein: CASSIAPSGSPSDTQYF
J gene: TRBJ2-7; clone size: .; D gene: TRBD1; V gene: TRBV5-4; CDR3 DNA: TGTGCCAGCAGCTTGAGGGGACAGACCTACGAGCAGTACTTC; CDR3 protein: CASSLRGQTYEQYF